The rows below give T cell receptor beta chains drawn from one sample of a study of tumor-infiltrating lymphocytes in localized non-small cell lung cancer. Sequenced by immunoSEQ multiplex PCR; TCRdb stores in-frame clones only, minus some. The table shows 15,000 or so clones, with 81% occurring only once. Sequences were obtained from lung tumor tissue. These receptors came from a human donor with non-small cell lung cancer. CDR3s include the opening cysteine and the closing phenylalanine or tryptophan. D genes are given only for firm matches. Clone size is not always given. Where it is, it says once, few, many or a class for expanded clones.

j_call | v_call | d_call | clone_size | cdr3_nt | cdr3_aa
TRBJ1-5 | TRBV6-5 | . | . | TGTGCCAGCTGCCGGCCCCAGCATTTT | CASCRPQHF
TRBJ1-4 | TRBV11-3 | TRBD1 | few | TGTGCCAGCAGCCGACGGACAGGAATGGGTGAAAAACTGTTTTTT | CASSRRTGMGEKLFF
TRBJ2-1 | TRBV2 | TRBD2 | . | TGTGCCAGCAGAACGGCGGGCGGGAGATACTCTTCGGGGAATGAGCAGTTCTTC | CASRTAGGRYSSGNEQFF
TRBJ2-3 | TRBV4-3 | TRBD2 | . | TGCGCCAGCAGCCAAGATCGGACTAGCGGGATCGGAGATACGCAGTATTTT | CASSQDRTSGIGDTQYF
TRBJ2-1 | TRBV5-1 | TRBD1 | . | TGCGCCAGCAGCTCGGGACAGACTTACAATGAGCAGTTCTTC | CASSSGQTYNEQFF
TRBJ2-1 | TRBV7-9 | TRBD2 | . | TGTGCCAGCAGGGGGGGACTAGCGGGAGGGAGCTCCTACAATGAGCAGTTCTTC | CASRGGLAGGSSYNEQFF
TRBJ2-7 | TRBV7-2 | TRBD2 | . | TGTGCCAGCAGCCCCGACTCTAGCGGGGGTAGGGTCCGCGAGCAGTACTTC | CASSPDSSGGRVREQYF
TRBJ2-3 | TRBV5-1 | . | . | TGCGCCAGCAGCCATAACCACGTTCAGGCAGATACGCAGTATTTT | CASSHNHVQADTQYF
TRBJ2-7 | TRBV11-2 | TRBD1 | once | TGTGCCAGCAGCTTACAATCAGGGGGTTTCTCTTACGAGCAGTACTTC | CASSLQSGGFSYEQYF
TRBJ1-3 | TRBV11-2 | . | . | TGTGCCAGCAGCTTAATCGCAGCTTCTGGAAACACCATATATTTT | CASSLIAASGNTIYF
TRBJ1-3 | TRBV6-5 | TRBD1 | . | TGTGCCAGCAGCCCTACAGGGGTGCCTGGAAACACCATATATTTT | CASSPTGVPGNTIYF
TRBJ2-1 | TRBV4-3 | . | . | TGCGCCAGCAGCCAAGTGGGTCGAACCTCCTACAATGAGCAGTTCTTC | CASSQVGRTSYNEQFF
TRBJ2-7 | TRBV5-6 | TRBD1 | . | TGTGCCAGCAGCTTGGGGGGACAGGGCAGCTACGAGCAGTACTTC | CASSLGGQGSYEQYF
TRBJ2-3 | TRBV5-4 | TRBD2 | . | TGTGCCAGCAGCTTGGGGGGCGGGAGGGCCCAAGATACGCAGTATTTT | CASSLGGGRAQDTQYF
TRBJ2-2 | TRBV5-4 | TRBD1 | . | TGTGCCAGCAGCTCGGGGACAGGGGGGGCCGGGGAGCTGTTTTTT | CASSSGTGGAGELFF
TRBJ2-1 | TRBV5-4 | . | . | TGTGCCAGCAGCTTGTCTGGGGAGCAGTTCTTC | CASSLSGEQFF
TRBJ1-1 | TRBV7-6 | . | . | TGTGCCAGCAGCTCAGGGGTCGGGCAGGGGTACACTGAAGCTTTCTTT | CASSSGVGQGYTEAFF
TRBJ2-5 | TRBV7-8 | . | . | TGTGCCAGCAGCTTAGCGGGGTGGGAGTCTAAGACCCAGTACTTC | CASSLAGWESKTQYF
TRBJ2-2 | TRBV29-1 | . | . | TGCAGCGTTGAAGAGGTTACGGGGGCGACGAACACCGGGGAGCTGTTTTTT | CSVEEVTGATNTGELFF
TRBJ2-7 | TRBV19 | . | once | TGTGCCAGTAGTATAGGCCGGCAGGGGAACTACGAGCAGTACTTC | CASSIGRQGNYEQYF
TRBJ2-2 | TRBV6-5 | TRBD2 | . | TGTGCCAGCAGTTACTCGTTTCTAGCGGGTGGGGTACTGTTTTTT | CASSYSFLAGGVLFF
TRBJ2-2 | TRBV11-2 | . | few | TGTGCCAGCAGCTGGGGCCCGGAAAGCCGTGACGGGGAGCTGTTTTTT | CASSWGPESRDGELFF
TRBJ2-7 | TRBV27 | . | . | TGTGCCAGCAGTTTATTGACAGCTTCCAGGGAGCAGTACTTC | CASSLLTASREQYF
TRBJ1-1 | TRBV6-6 | . | few | TGTGCCAGCAGTTACTCGGCGCAGGGGAACACTGAAGCTTTCTTT | CASSYSAQGNTEAFF
TRBJ2-2 | TRBV30 | . | . | TGTGCCTGGAGTAATGACGCGAAAACCGGGGAGCTGTTTTTT | CAWSNDAKTGELFF
TRBJ1-4 | TRBV7-9 | . | once | TGTGCCAGCAGCTTAGTGCGGCAGGGAGAGGAAAAACTGTTTTTT | CASSLVRQGEEKLFF
TRBJ2-3 | TRBV5-5 | . | . | TGTGCCAGCAGCTTGGTATGGTCTACAGATACGCAGTATTTT | CASSLVWSTDTQYF
TRBJ1-5 | TRBV14 | . | . | TGTGCCAGCAGCCCCGGGATCACAAGCAATCAGCCCCAGCATTTT | CASSPGITSNQPQHF
TRBJ2-3 | TRBV7-9 | . | . | TGTGCCAGCAGCTTAGGGTCGAGAAACACAGATACGCAGTATTTT | CASSLGSRNTDTQYF
TRBJ1-2 | TRBV9 | . | . | TGTGCCAGCAGCGTAGTGAAGGTAGCTAACTATGGCTACACCTTC | CASSVVKVANYGYTF
TRBJ1-2 | TRBV30 | TRBD1 | once | TGTGCGTGGGACAGGGGTTTTTATGGCTACACCTTC | CAWDRGFYGYTF
TRBJ2-7 | TRBV29-1 | TRBD1 | . | TGCAGCGTCCGGACCGGACAGGGGGCCATTTACGAGCAGTACTTC | CSVRTGQGAIYEQYF
TRBJ1-2 | TRBV5-1 | . | . | TGCGCCAGCAGCTTAGAAGGCGACTATGGCTACACCTTC | CASSLEGDYGYTF
TRBJ2-3 | TRBV7-8 | TRBD1 | . | TGTGCCAGCAGCCGGGACAGGGGAGACACAGATACGCAGTATTTT | CASSRDRGDTDTQYF
TRBJ1-1 | TRBV6-5 | . | . | TGTGCCAGCAGTTACAATATCCTTAGGGAGAGCACTGAAGCTTTCTTT | CASSYNILRESTEAFF
TRBJ2-7 | TRBV30 | TRBD2 | once | TGTGCCTGGAGTAGAACTAGCGGGAGGGCCTCGGAGCAGTACTTC | CAWSRTSGRASEQYF
TRBJ2-1 | TRBV7-6 | TRBD2 | . | TGTGCCAGCAGCCTAGCAACTAGCGGGAGTAGGAATGAGCAGTTCTTC | CASSLATSGSRNEQFF
TRBJ2-1 | TRBV6-1 | TRBD2 | . | TGTGCCAGCAGTGTATGGCTAGCGGGAGCGGGTGAGCAGTTCTTC | CASSVWLAGAGEQFF
TRBJ2-3 | TRBV7-2 | TRBD2 | . | TGTGCCAGCAGTCCAGCGGGAGCCACAGATACGCAGTATTTT | CASSPAGATDTQYF
TRBJ2-1 | TRBV9 | . | . | TGTGCCAGCAGCGTACAGGGTGTTGGGGGTTACAATGAGCAGTTCTTC | CASSVQGVGGYNEQFF
TRBJ1-1 | TRBV7-2 | . | once | TGTGCCAGCAGCTTAGTCGGGAATGAAGCTTTCTTT | CASSLVGNEAFF
TRBJ2-1 | TRBV9 | TRBD2 | . | TGTGCCAGCAGCGTGTTTGGGGGGGGTGAGCAGTTCTTC | CASSVFGGGEQFF
TRBJ1-1 | TRBV6-5 | . | . | TGTGCCAGCAGTTACGGCATTTTAGGAGGCACTGAAGCTTTCTTT | CASSYGILGGTEAFF
TRBJ2-7 | TRBV11-3 | TRBD2 | few | TGTGCCAGCACCTTATACTCCGGGCTCAGCGGGGCGTACGAGCAGTACTTC | CASTLYSGLSGAYEQYF
TRBJ2-6 | TRBV6-5 | TRBD1 | . | TGTGCCAGCAGTTACGGTCAGGGGGACGGGGCCAACGTCCTGACTTTC | CASSYGQGDGANVLTF